Below, 15 T cell receptor beta chains from the same sample are listed, as sequenced in a study of CD8 T cells in ankylosing spondylitis. TCRdb fed the 5' RACE reads into MiXCR, producing one record per CDR3 protein. The sample yields roughly 180,000 distinct CDR3 sequences, 13% seen once. The specimen was blood, either unsorted or a sorted T cell fraction (not recorded which). All receptors derive from a female donor with ankylosing spondylitis or in good health (not recorded which).

This clonotype was seen a few times. The genes are TRBV7-3 and TRBJ1-2; 7 bases match TRBD1. With 5 bases clipped from V and 4 bases from J, the junction kept 7 bases outside the gene matches. The CDR3 totals 14 residues. Per germline, CDR1 SGHTA and CDR2 FQGTGA. CDR3 residues: CASSPGQVRYGYTF. The CDR3 nucleotides read TGTGCCAGCAGCCCCGGACAGGTGCGCTATGGCTACACCTTC.

This clonotype appeared a few times. V gene TRBV10-3 combines with J gene TRBJ2-7, with D hard to call. The V end lost 7 bases, the J end lost 6 bases, and 16 bases lay between the germline ends. The CDR3 contains 13 residues. Germline CDR1 is ENHRY and CDR2 is SYGVKD. The CDR3 sequence is CAIKGIGMFEQYF. The CDR3 DNA sequence: TGTGCCATCAAAGGGATTGGAATGTTCGAGCAGTACTTC.

The chain links TRBV7-2 to TRBJ2-1, with D unclear. The CDR3 is made up of 13 amino acids. CDR1 and CDR2 (germline): SGHTA, FQGNSA. Trimming left V 0 bases short and J 9 bases short, with 9 bases between. The DNA of the CDR3 is TGTGCCAGCAGCTTAGCTCGGGTCTCTGAGCAGTTCTTC. It specifies CASSLARVSEQFF.

This clonotype has only a few counts. The chain employs TRBV7-8 and TRBJ2-3; maybe TRBD2 (6 bases). The CDR3 runs to 13 residues. The germline V gene encodes CDR1 SGHVS and CDR2 FQNEAQ. The V end lost 6 bases, the J end lost 4 bases, and 11 bases lay between the germline ends. The CDR3 region is CASREGSSDTQYF. CDR3 DNA: TGTGCCAGCAGGGAGGGCAGTTCAGATACGCAGTATTTT.

In its sample, this clonotype was seen many times. The chain employs TRBV20-1 and TRBJ2-5, with 7 bases fitting TRBD1. V gave up 0 bases and J gave up 5 bases; unmatched junction bases: 3. This CDR3 is built from 13 residues. The germline gives CDR1 DFQATT, CDR2 SNEGSKA (reference sequence). The CDR3 coding sequence is TGCAGTGCTAGAGATCTGACAGGGGAGACCCAGTACTTC. Amino acids: CSARDLTGETQYF.

This clonotype was detected ten times or more. The rearrangement joins TRBV20-1 to TRBJ2-7, with TRBD2 matching over 7 bases. Germline V gives CDR1 DFQATT, CDR2 SNEGSKA (reference sequence). J lost 3 bases, V lost 5 bases, and 4 bases had no gene match. This CDR3 contains 12 residues. Here the CDR3 reads CSAGAGFYEQYF. Written as DNA, the CDR3 is TGCAGTGCTGGAGCGGGGTTCTACGAGCAGTACTTC.

This clonotype appeared many times. The chain couples TRBV7-3 to TRBJ2-1; the D is unclear. V gave up 2 bases and J gave up 0 bases, with 8 bases separating them. This CDR3 is 15 amino acids long. Germline V gives CDR1 SGHTA, CDR2 FQGTGA. The CDR3 sequence is CASSLAFSSYNEQFF. DNA for the CDR3: TGTGCCAGCAGCTTAGCCTTTAGCTCCTACAATGAGCAGTTCTTC.

As to this clonotype: This may stem from a read error, because a much larger clone lies one nucleotide away. The chain joins TRBV15 to TRBJ1-5; D call uncertain. The CDR3 is 13 residues long. Germline V gene data show CDR1 as LNHNV and CDR2 as YYDKDF (reference sequence). The CDR3 is CVTSALPNQPQHF. The CDR3 DNA follows: TGTGTCACCTCGGCCCTCCCCAATCAGCCCCAGCATTTT.

This clonotype came up a few times. V is TRBV10-3 and J is TRBJ2-1; maybe TRBD2 (5 bases). CDR3 size: 13 residues. Germline V lookup: CDR1 ENHRY, CDR2 SYGVKD. The V gene lost 3 bases and the J gene lost 4 bases, with 7 bases spanning the gap. The CDR3 DNA reads TGTGCCATCAGTGATGGGAGATACAATGAGCAGTTCTTC. Amino acids: CAISDGRYNEQFF.

This clonotype showed up many times. V gene TRBV29-1 combines with J gene TRBJ2-5, with TRBD2 matching 7 bases. The germline V gene encodes CDR1 SQVTM and CDR2 ANQGSEA. The CDR3 is made up of 17 amino acids. With V trimmed by 7 bases and J by 6 bases, 23 bases remained unmatched. This CDR3 is CSGGPAGVAGVRKTQYF. The CDR3 DNA reads as TGCAGCGGTGGCCCCGCCGGGGTGGCGGGAGTCAGGAAGACCCAGTACTTC.

The chain carries TRBV6-5 and TRBJ1-1; 8 nucleotides match TRBD1. Germline trimming cut 2 bases from V and 1 base from J; bases unmatched to any gene: 3. Germline values: CDR1 MNHEY, CDR2 SVGAGI. The CDR3 sequence is 15 residues long. The DNA for the CDR3 is TGTGCCAGCAGTTACGGGGGGACAGGGAACACTGAAGCTTTCTTT. Translation gives CASSYGGTGNTEAFF.

This sequence joins TRBV11-3 and TRBJ2-7; D uncertain. Deletions cut 7 bases from V and 1 base from J, with 11 bases between. The CDR3 length is 13 residues. Germline CDR1 SGHNT, CDR2 YENEEA. Here the CDR3 DNA reads TGTGCCAGCAAAGGACCCGGGTCCTACGAGCAGTACTTC. It is translated as CASKGPGSYEQYF. Based on the CDR3 plus reference TRBV11-3 and TRBJ2-7, the full variable domain is EAGVVQSPRYKIIEKKQPVAFWCNPISGHNTLYWYLQNLGQGPELLIRYENEEAVDDSQLPKDRFSAERLKGVDSTLKIQPAELGDSAVYLCASKGPGSYEQYFGPGTRLTVT.

In its sample, this clonotype was seen a few times. This rearrangement joins TRBV5-1 to TRBJ2-1, with D possibly matching TRBD2 (6 bases). CDR1 and CDR2 from the germline V gene are SGHRS and YFSETQ. The V gene lost 3 bases and the J gene lost 0 bases, with 13 bases spanning the gap. The CDR3 is 16 amino acids. This CDR3 reads CASSSIPGSSYNEQFF. Written as DNA, the CDR3 is TGCGCCAGCAGCTCCATTCCCGGGAGCTCCTACAATGAGCAGTTCTTC.

The rearrangement uses TRBV20-1 and TRBJ2-3; D unclear. Germline loops: CDR1 DFQATT, CDR2 SNEGSKA (reference sequence). The CDR3 spans 15 residues. V was trimmed by 5 bases and J by 4 bases, leaving 19 bases between them. The CDR3 loop reads CSAHDSRTRADTQYF. The CDR3 coding sequence is TGCAGTGCTCACGACTCCCGCACACGTGCAGATACGCAGTATTTT.

The chain uses TRBV7-2 and TRBJ2-3; D remains unclear. Germline V gene data show CDR1 as SGHTA and CDR2 as FQGNSA. This CDR3 is built from 14 residues. Trimming took off 5 bases at V and 4 bases at J, with 13 bases between the two ends. CDR3 residues: CASSPIGGADTQYF. The CDR3 DNA reads as TGTGCCAGCAGCCCGATAGGTGGCGCAGATACGCAGTATTTT. Variable domain in full (rest from reference TRBV7-2 and TRBJ2-3): GAGVSQSPSNKVTEKGKDVELRCDPISGHTALYWYRQSLGQGLEFLIYFQGNSAPDKSGLPSDRFSAERTGGSVSTLTIQRTQQEDSAVYLCASSPIGGADTQYFGPGTRLTVL.